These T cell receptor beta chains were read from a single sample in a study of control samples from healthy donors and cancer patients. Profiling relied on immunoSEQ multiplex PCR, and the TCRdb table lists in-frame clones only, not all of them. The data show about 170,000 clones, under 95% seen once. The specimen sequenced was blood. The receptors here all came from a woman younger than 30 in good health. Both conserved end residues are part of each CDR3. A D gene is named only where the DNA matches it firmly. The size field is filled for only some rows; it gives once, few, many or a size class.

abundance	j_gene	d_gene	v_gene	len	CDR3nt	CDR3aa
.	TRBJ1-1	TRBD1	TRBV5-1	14	TGCGCCACCCATGGGACAGGGGCGAACACTGAAGCTTTCTTT	CATHGTGANTEAFF
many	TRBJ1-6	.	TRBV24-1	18	TGTGCCACCAGTGATTTGCCTAACGGGACGGCGTATAATTCACCCCTCCACTTT	CATSDLPNGTAYNSPLHF
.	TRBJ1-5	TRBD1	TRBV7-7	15	TGTGCTAGCAGCTTTGACAGGGAAGGCAATCAGCCCCAGCATTTT	CASSFDREGNQPQHF
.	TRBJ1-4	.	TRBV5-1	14	TGCGCCAGCAGCTTGGTAGAGGGGAGTGAAAAACTGTTTTTT	CASSLVEGSEKLFF
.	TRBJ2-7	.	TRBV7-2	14	TGTGCCAGCAGCTTAGATCACAGTTCCTACGAGCAGTACTTC	CASSLDHSSYEQYF
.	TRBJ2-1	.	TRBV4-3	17	TGCGCCAGCAGCCAAGATTTGAGGGACTTGGGGGGCGATGAGCAGTTCTTC	CASSQDLRDLGGDEQFF
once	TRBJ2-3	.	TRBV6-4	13	TGTGCCAGCAGCCCTACCGTCACAGATACGCAGTATTTT	CASSPTVTDTQYF
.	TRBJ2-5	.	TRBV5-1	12	TGCGCCAGCATCTCCGATGGAGAGACCCAGTACTTC	CASISDGETQYF
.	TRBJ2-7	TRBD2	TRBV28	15	TGTGCCAGCAGTTCTACGGGACTAGGAGCCTACGAGCAGTACTTC	CASSSTGLGAYEQYF
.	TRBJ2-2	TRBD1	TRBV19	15	TGTGCCAGTATCCGTCCGGGACAGGGGGCCGGGGAGCTGTTTTTT	CASIRPGQGAGELFF
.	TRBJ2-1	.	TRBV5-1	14	TGCGCCAGCAGCTTGGCCCGGGCCTACAATGAGCAGTTCTTC	CASSLARAYNEQFF
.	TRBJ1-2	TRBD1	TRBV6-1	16	TGTGCCAGCAGTGGACGCCCGAGACAGGGATTTGGTGGCTACACCTTC	CASSGRPRQGFGGYTF
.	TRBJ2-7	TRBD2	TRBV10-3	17	TGTGCCATCACCGAAGGGACTAGCGGGAGAGGTTCCTACGAGCAGTACTTC	CAITEGTSGRGSYEQYF
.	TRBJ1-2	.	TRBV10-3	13	TGTGCCATCAGTGAGACAGGGAGAGATGGCTACACCTTC	CAISETGRDGYTF
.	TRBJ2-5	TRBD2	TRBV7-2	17	TGTGCCAGCAGCTTAGGGACTAGCGGGAGTGGGCAAGAGACCCAGTACTTC	CASSLGTSGSGQETQYF
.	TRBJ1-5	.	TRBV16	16	TGTGCCAGCAGCCAATCGACCTTTTATAGCAATCAGCCCCAGCATTTT	CASSQSTFYSNQPQHF
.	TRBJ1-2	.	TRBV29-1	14	TGCAGCGTAGCCGCAGGAGGAGGGGACTATGGCTACACCTTC	CSVAAGGGDYGYTF
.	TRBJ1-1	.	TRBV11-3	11	TGTGCCAGCAGCTTAGTAACTGAAGCTTTCTTT	CASSLVTEAFF
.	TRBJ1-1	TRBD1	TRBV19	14	TGTGCCAGTAGTGGACAGGGAGGGAGCACTGAAGCTTTCTTT	CASSGQGGSTEAFF
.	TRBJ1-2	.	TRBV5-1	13	TGCGCCAGCAGACTGACAGAGACCTATGGCTACACCTTC	CASRLTETYGYTF
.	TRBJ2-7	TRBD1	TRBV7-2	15	TGTGCCAGCAGCTTAACGGGACAGGAGTTCCTGGAGCAGTACTTC	CASSLTGQEFLEQYF
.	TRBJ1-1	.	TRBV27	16	TGTGCCAGCAGGCCCAAGGGGGGTGGAATGAACACTGAAGCTTTCTTT	CASRPKGGGMNTEAFF